This T cell receptor beta chain came from a study of shared clonotypes between healthy human individuals. Study details: A donor's plate count was three for CD4 naive and three for CD4 memory; CD8 naive had two and CD8 memory one.

Every donor, a Caucasian adult, lived in Nashville, Tennessee. Germline-derived CDR1 and CDR2 are SGHNT and YYREEE (reference sequence). Trimming took 4 bases from V and 2 from J, leaving 15 bases between them. This CDR3 contains 15 residues. Study-wide results and caveats: In contrast to clonotypes shared by all four donors, non-shared clonotypes had lower generation probabilities.

Produced via immunoSEQ multiplex PCR; TCRdb's table is partial and in-frame only. The data show more than 1.2 million clones, with approximately 98.5% seen just once and around 0.33% held by the top ten. Comment on this clone: Its antigen remains unknown.

The TCR originated in a man aged 30 to 45 in good health. The chain uses TRBV5-4 and TRBJ1-2, with D possibly being TRBD1 (5 bases). The specimen sequenced was naive CD4+ T cells sorted from blood. As to subset: CD45RA+ positively selected. The CDR3 spells CASSPEGPGNYGYTF. In nucleotides, the CDR3 is TGTGCCAGCAGCCCGGAGGGGCCAGGGAACTATGGCTACACCTTC.